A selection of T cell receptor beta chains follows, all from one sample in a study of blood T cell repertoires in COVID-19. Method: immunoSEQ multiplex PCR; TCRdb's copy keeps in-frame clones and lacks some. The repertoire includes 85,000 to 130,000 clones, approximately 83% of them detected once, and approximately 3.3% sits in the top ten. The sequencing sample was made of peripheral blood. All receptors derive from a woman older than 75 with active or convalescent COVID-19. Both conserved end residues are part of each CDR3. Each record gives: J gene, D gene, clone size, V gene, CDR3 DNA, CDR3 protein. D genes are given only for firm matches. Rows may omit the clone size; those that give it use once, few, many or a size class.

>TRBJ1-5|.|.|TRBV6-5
TGTGCCAGCAGCGGAAGACAGGAGAATCAGCCCCAGCATTTT
CASSGRQENQPQHF
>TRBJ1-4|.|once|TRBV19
TGTGCCAGTAGCTACGACAGACAGAATGAAAAACTGTTTTTT
CASSYDRQNEKLFF
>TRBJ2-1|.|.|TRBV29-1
TGCAGCGTCTCCCACAATGAGCAGTTCTTC
CSVSHNEQFF
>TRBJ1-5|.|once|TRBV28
TGTGCCAGCAGTGAGAGGGGGATCGGCAATCAGCCCCAGCATTTT
CASSERGIGNQPQHF
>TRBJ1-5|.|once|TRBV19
TGTGCCAGTAGTACCCGAAACAGGGTTAAACGTCAGCCCCAGCATTTT
CASSTRNRVKRQPQHF
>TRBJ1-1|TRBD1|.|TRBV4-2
TGTGCCAGCAGCCCCGACACAGGGGTGAACACTGAAGCTTTCTTT
CASSPDTGVNTEAFF
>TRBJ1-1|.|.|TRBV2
TGTGCCAGTTCCCGGGAATCCCTTAACACTGAAGCTTTCTTT
CASSRESLNTEAFF
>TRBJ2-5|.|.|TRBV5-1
TGCGCCAGCAGCTTGGTGTCGGGGGGCAGCGCCCAAGAGACCCAGTACTTC
CASSLVSGGSAQETQYF
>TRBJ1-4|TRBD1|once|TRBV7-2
TGTGCCAGCAGCCTACAGGGGGCGCAGAGTGAAAAACTGTTTTTT
CASSLQGAQSEKLFF
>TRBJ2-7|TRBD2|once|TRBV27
TGTGCCAGCAGTCCCGTCCCTAGCGGGAGTAGCTACGAGCAGTACTTC
CASSPVPSGSSYEQYF